These T cell receptor beta chains were read from a single sample in a study of blood T cell repertoires in COVID-19. Clones were read by immunoSEQ multiplex PCR, and TCRdb kept only the in-frame ones, dropping some. In the table there are roughly 520,000 clones, approximately 87% of which are singletons. The specimen sequenced was PBMCs or T cells enriched from blood (not recorded which). The receptors shown here come from a woman in her forties who had recovered from COVID-19. CDR3s include the opening cysteine and the closing phenylalanine or tryptophan. The D gene is left open where the match is weak. Expanded clones are given a class, and other clones once, few, many or no size at all.

d_call | j_call | clone_size | v_call | cdr3_nt | cdr3_aa
- | TRBJ2-1 | - | TRBV3-1/TRBV3-2 | TGTGCCAGCAGCCAAGGTAGACGCCGGGACAAAAAATACAATGAGCAGTTCTTC | CASSQGRRRDKKYNEQFF
- | TRBJ1-1 | - | TRBV24-1 | TGTGCCACCAGTGGCCACAGGGATACTGAAGCTTTCTTT | CATSGHRDTEAFF
- | TRBJ1-1 | - | TRBV27 | TGTGCCAGCAGTGACAGGAGAAGGAACACTGAAGCTTTCTTT | CASSDRRRNTEAFF
- | TRBJ1-2 | - | TRBV7-9 | TGTGCCAGCAGCCCCTGGGGCGCCCAAGAAGCTAACTATGGCTACACCTTC | CASSPWGAQEANYGYTF
- | TRBJ1-1 | - | TRBV10-3 | TGTGCCATCAGTGAGGCAGGGATCATGAACACTGAAGCTTTCTTT | CAISEAGIMNTEAFF
TRBD1 | TRBJ2-1 | - | TRBV7-9 | TGTGCCAGCAGCCTCCTGACAGGGGGTGCGTACAATGAGCAGTTCTTC | CASSLLTGGAYNEQFF
- | TRBJ2-3 | - | TRBV12-3/TRBV12-4 | TGTGCCAGCAGTTTACTCAGGGCAGATACGCAGTATTTT | CASSLLRADTQYF
- | TRBJ1-2 | - | TRBV19 | TGTGCCAGTAGTATAGTGGGCCAAGCTAACTATGGCTACACCTTC | CASSIVGQANYGYTF
TRBD2 | TRBJ2-1 | - | TRBV11-2 | TGTGCCAGCAGCTTAGTGGGTGTTATTAGCGGGAGGTCCCATGAGCAGTTCTTC | CASSLVGVISGRSHEQFF
TRBD1 | TRBJ1-2 | once | TRBV5-1 | TGCGCCAGCAGCGCAACGGGACAGAACTATGGCTACACCTTC | CASSATGQNYGYTF
- | TRBJ2-5 | - | TRBV6-2/TRBV6-3 | TGTGCCAGCAGTTACATCCAGATGATCCAAGAGACCCAGTACTTC | CASSYIQMIQETQYF
- | TRBJ1-1 | - | TRBV25-1 | TGTGCCAGCAGTGAATACCCCTACACTGAAGCTTTCTTT | CASSEYPYTEAFF
- | TRBJ1-2 | - | TRBV5-1 | TGCGCCAGCAGCATAGGGACTCTCAGGCATGGCTACACCTTC | CASSIGTLRHGYTF
- | TRBJ2-3 | - | TRBV29-1 | TGCAGCGTTGTCGCGAGGCTCACAGATACGCAGTATTTT | CSVVARLTDTQYF
- | TRBJ2-6 | - | TRBV5-1 | TGCGCCAGCAGCTTGGATGGGAGCTCCGGGGCCAACGTCCTGACTTTC | CASSLDGSSGANVLTF
TRBD1 | TRBJ2-1 | - | TRBV24-1 | TGTGCCACCAGTGATTGGGACAGTGTCGCCTACAATGAGCAGTTCTTC | CATSDWDSVAYNEQFF
- | TRBJ1-2 | - | TRBV6-2/TRBV6-3 | TGTGCCAGCAGTTTGATACAGGGAAATGATGGCTACACCTTC | CASSLIQGNDGYTF
TRBD2 | TRBJ2-7 | - | TRBV28 | TGTGCCAGCAGTGCTAGCGGGACCACCCCCTACGAGCAGTACTTC | CASSASGTTPYEQYF
- | TRBJ2-7 | - | TRBV3-1/TRBV3-2 | TGTGCCAGCAGCCAAGGGGGCGGTGGCTCCTACGAGCAGTACTTC | CASSQGGGGSYEQYF
TRBD1 | TRBJ1-1 | - | TRBV7-2 | TGTGCCAGCAGCATCAGGGGGGCGAGGCTAATGAACACTGAAGCTTTCTTT | CASSIRGARLMNTEAFF
TRBD1 | TRBJ1-5 | - | TRBV2 | TGTGCCAGTTATCCGGGACAGGGGAGCAATCAGCCCCAGCATTTT | CASYPGQGSNQPQHF
- | TRBJ2-7 | many | TRBV6-5 | TGTGCCAGCAGTTCGATGCTAGCTGCCGAGCAGTACTTC | CASSSMLAAEQYF
- | TRBJ1-5 | - | TRBV27 | TGTGCCACTACGACCTGCCCGGGGGATCAGCCCCAGCATTTT | CATTTCPGDQPQHF
- | TRBJ2-1 | few | TRBV6-5 | TGTGCCAGCAGTTACGTAGGGGGACGGATCAATGAGCAGTTCTTC | CASSYVGGRINEQFF